This TCR beta chain was identified in a study of long-term antiretroviral therapy in people with HIV. Study results and limitations: ART preceded a rise in diversity that nonetheless stayed lower than in transplant donor controls.

The authors ran the immunoSEQ assay, v3.0, at survey level. Using immunoSEQ multiplex PCR, the repertoire was profiled, and TCRdb retains in-frame clones only, with some absent. The top ten clones hold less than 8% of a sample with 30,000 to 40,000 clones, around four fifths of them seen once. V lost 1 base, J lost 0 bases, and 12 bases stayed unmatched. The CDR3 sequence is 19 residues long. Looked up from germline, CDR1 is SGDLS and CDR2 is YYNGEE. A note on this clone: Its cognate antigen is unknown.

The source was unsorted PBMCs, collected 1 year after starting antiretroviral therapy. The TCR originated in a man between 18 and 35 years old with HIV. The J gene is TRBJ1-3, the V gene TRBV9; 8 bases line up with TRBD1. In nucleotides, the CDR3 is TGTGCCAGCAGCGTAAGCAGGAGACAGGGGTCTACCTCTGGAAACACCATATATTTT. This translates into CASSVSRRQGSTSGNTIYF.